Listed below are T cell receptor beta chains from one sample, sequenced in a study of blood T cells in healthy people across ages. TCRdb reprocessed the 5' RACE reads via MiXCR and lists one record per CDR3 protein. The sample holds roughly 1,800,000 distinct CDR3 sequences; less than 50% are singletons and the top ten take approximately 2%. Material for sequencing was blood. These receptors came from a woman between 40 and 50 years old in good health. The CDR3 runs from the conserved cysteine through the conserved F or W. Fields, in order: V gene, J gene, CDR3 protein.

TRBV3-1	TRBJ2-1	CGSSPGPVRNEQFF
TRBV7-2	TRBJ2-7	CASSMTSGLSSYEQYF
TRBV1	TRBJ2-5	CTSSPWTSGGQETQYF
TRBV20-1	TRBJ2-3	CSARSPGARPDTQYF
TRBV12-5	TRBJ2-3	CASGLDLPTDTQYF
TRBV6-6	TRBJ1-4	CASSFQGATNEKLFF
TRBV11-2	TRBJ2-7	CASSLGTTDRYEQYF
TRBV19	.	CARRQGNNEQYF
TRBV24-1	TRBJ2-7	CATSETEYEQYF
TRBV6-2/TRBV6-3	TRBJ2-7	CASSHRGRAEQYF
TRBV20-1	TRBJ1-5	CSAKVAATTIEPQHF
TRBV7-2	TRBJ2-7	CASSPYSTDYEQYF
TRBV7-2	TRBJ1-2	CASSLAGRVSYGYTF
TRBV29-1	TRBJ2-3	CSVGPETSSTDTQYF
TRBV12-3/TRBV12-4	TRBJ2-3	CASSLDQRDTDTQYF
TRBV7-9	TRBJ1-2	CASSLVVMEGYTF
TRBV29-1	TRBJ2-5	CSAAGPRTRETQYF
TRBV6-2/TRBV6-3	.	CASSYTSEGTQYF
TRBV20-1	TRBJ2-1	CSARRGGSYSEQFF
TRBV6-6	TRBJ2-7	CASKVYVGREQYF
TRBV6-2/TRBV6-3	TRBJ2-3	CASRPFAGSTDTQYF
TRBV6-6	TRBJ1-6	CASSYSAGRNSPLHF
TRBV7-2	TRBJ2-4	CASSSAGGTLSLAKNIQYF
TRBV12-3/TRBV12-4	TRBJ2-3	CASSSRKQGSPDTQYF
TRBV5-1	TRBJ2-4	CASSLARWELTKNIQYF
TRBV7-6	TRBJ2-3	CASSPHKGRDTQYF
TRBV4-3	TRBJ1-4	CASSHTLTNEKLFF
TRBV20-1	TRBJ2-1	CRAQGAGETQFF
TRBV20-1	TRBJ2-1	CSAIRLVSLPNEQFF
TRBV5-1	TRBJ1-5	CASSLEPASNRPQHF
TRBV15	TRBJ2-1	CATSRVGGSYNEQFF
TRBV15	TRBJ2-3	CATSSSQGPSTDTQYF
TRBV7-2	TRBJ2-1	CASSSTGTGGNEQFF